One and the same sample provided the 17 T cell receptor beta chains below, sequenced in a study of OX40 agonist ivuxolimab in advanced cancers. Profiled with immunoSEQ multiplex PCR; TCRdb holds only in-frame clones, not every one. This table holds tens of thousands of clones, around 86% found once. The sequences come from CD4+ or CD8+ T cells sorted from blood, collected in a trial of the OX40 agonist ivuxolimab. These receptors all stem from an adult with an advanced solid tumor such as melanoma, head and neck, liver or kidney cancer.

This clone is categorized as medium-sized. The V gene is TRBV7-8, the J gene TRBJ2-7, with 7 bases lining up with TRBD1. Germline V gene lookup returns CDR1 SGHVS and CDR2 FQNEAQ. Trimming at V came to 5 bases and at J to 2 bases, leaving 12 bases not matched to a gene. This CDR3 has 16 residues. The CDR3 bases are TGTGCCAGCAGCCCTAGAAAGACAGGGCCCCCCTACGAGCAGTACTTC. Protein product: CASSPRKTGPPYEQYF. Full variable domain (outside the CDR3, taken from reference TRBV7-8 and TRBJ2-7): GAGVSQSPRYKVAKRGQDVALRCDPISGHVSLFWYQQALGQGPEFLTYFQNEAQLDKSGLPSDRFFAERPEGSVSTLKIQRTQQEDSAVYLCASSPRKTGPPYEQYFGPGTRLTVT.

This chain joins TRBV5-4 and TRBJ2-7; 8 bases are shared with TRBD1. Germline CDR1 is SGHNT and CDR2 is YYREEE (reference sequence). This CDR3 is built from 15 residues. With V trimmed by 1 base and J by 5 bases, 8 bases remained unmatched. CDR3 in DNA: TGTGCCAGCAGCTTGATCTCAGGGGGCTTCCACGAGCAGTACTTC. Its translation: CASSLISGGFHEQYF.

The V and J genes are TRBV13 and TRBJ1-1; tentative D call: TRBD1 (6 bases). The CDR3 has 18 amino acids. The V gene's germline CDR1 is PRHDT and CDR2 FYEKMQ (reference sequence). Trimming pared 3 bases from V and 1 base from J, leaving 21 bases between. The CDR3, as DNA: TGTGCCAGCAGCTTTAGCGCTCCCAAGCCACAGGGGAACACTGAAGCTTTCTTT. Translating it yields CASSFSAPKPQGNTEAFF.

The chain recombines TRBV6-5 with TRBJ2-2; maybe TRBD2 (5 bases). V gave up 0 bases and J gave up 7 bases, with 12 bases separating them. The CDR3 totals 15 residues. Germline V gene lookup returns CDR1 MNHEY and CDR2 SVGAGI. The CDR3: CASSYSEAFGGELFF. The CDR3 DNA sequence: TGTGCCAGCAGTTACTCGGAGGCCTTTGGCGGGGAGCTGTTTTTT.

The chain has TRBV5-4 and TRBJ2-7, with TRBD1 matching over 9 bases. There are 15 residues in the CDR3. Germline V CDR1 and CDR2: SGHNT, YYREEE (reference sequence). The V segment lost 4 bases and the J segment 1 base; nucleotides outside the gene matches: 6. The CDR3: CASSHGQGLSYEQYF. DNA for the CDR3: TGTGCCAGCAGCCACGGACAGGGGCTTTCCTACGAGCAGTACTTC.

The rearrangement uses TRBV5-1 and TRBJ1-1, with 8 bases identical to TRBD1. J lost 8 bases, V lost 0 bases, and 6 bases had no gene match. The CDR3 extends over 14 amino acids. The germline gives CDR1 SGHRS, CDR2 YFSETQ. The CDR3 sequence is CASSLVAGGSEAFF. In DNA, the CDR3 is TGCGCCAGCAGCTTGGTAGCAGGGGGCTCGGAAGCTTTCTTT.

The rearrangement links TRBV7-8 to TRBJ2-3; no clear D. CDR1 is SGHVS, CDR2 FQNEAQ, per germline. V was shortened by 5 bases and J by 4 bases, with 16 bases between the two germline ends. This CDR3 contains 15 residues. Here the CDR3 DNA reads TGTGCCAGCAGCCCACGTCCCCTGGCCGCAGATACGCAGTATTTT. This gives the protein CASSPRPLAADTQYF. The full variable domain, completed using reference TRBV7-8 and TRBJ2-3, is GAGVSQSPRYKVAKRGQDVALRCDPISGHVSLFWYQQALGQGPEFLTYFQNEAQLDKSGLPSDRFFAERPEGSVSTLKIQRTQQEDSAVYLCASSPRPLAADTQYFGPGTRLTVL.

V is TRBV5-1 and J is TRBJ2-7, with 8 bases fitting TRBD1. The CDR3 contains 15 residues. With V trimmed by 5 bases and J by 3 bases, 10 bases remained unmatched. Germline V gives CDR1 SGHRS, CDR2 YFSETQ. The CDR3 DNA reads as TGCGCCAGCAGTTTTGACAGGGGCCCCCTCTACGAGCAGTACTTC. This encodes CASSFDRGPLYEQYF.

V and J are TRBV16 and TRBJ1-1, with D tentatively TRBD1 (5 bases). The CDR3 extends over 14 amino acids. The germline V and J ends were trimmed by 4 bases and 5 bases, with 14 bases remaining between them. Germline V CDR1 and CDR2: KGHSY, FQNENV. Here the CDR3 DNA reads TGTGCCAGCAGCCCGGGGGTTTACGGGACTGAAGCTTTCTTT. This translates into CASSPGVYGTEAFF.

J is TRBJ1-1 and V is TRBV10-3, with TRBD1 as a possible D gene (5 bases). V lost 2 bases to trimming and J lost 4 bases, with 11 bases between them. The germline gives CDR1 ENHRY, CDR2 SYGVKD. There are 14 residues in the CDR3. CDR3 bases: TGTGCCATCAGTGAGCCGGGGGGGGGCACTGAAGCTTTCTTT. Residues: CAISEPGGGTEAFF.

The chain joins TRBV28 to TRBJ2-5; D is perhaps TRBD2 (5 bases). Trimming took 4 bases from V and 5 from J, leaving 17 bases between them. From germline, CDR1 is MDHEN and CDR2 SYDVKM. This CDR3 spans 15 amino acids. This CDR3 is CASSSAVLETETQYF. CDR3 DNA sequence: TGTGCCAGCAGTTCCGCGGTACTAGAGACGGAGACCCAGTACTTC.

The chain employs TRBV7-9 and TRBJ2-3, with TRBD2 as a possible D gene (5 bases). CDR3 length: 15 amino acids. CDR1 is SEHNR and CDR2 is FQNEAQ in the germline V gene (reference sequence). The V end was cut by 4 bases, the J end by 0 bases, with 11 bases between. The DNA of the CDR3 is TGTGCCAGCAGCTCTTTAGAGGGTAGCACAGATACGCAGTATTTT. It yields the protein CASSSLEGSTDTQYF.

This clone was counted a few times. The J gene is TRBJ2-7, the V gene TRBV28; possibly TRBD2 for D (5 bases). Trimming left V 5 bases short and J 0 bases short, with 14 bases between. This CDR3 has 15 amino acids. Per germline, CDR1 MDHEN and CDR2 SYDVKM. CDR3 amino acids: CASSPWTEYSYEQYF. CDR3 nucleotides: TGTGCCAGCAGTCCGTGGACTGAGTACTCCTACGAGCAGTACTTC. Combining the CDR3 with reference TRBV28 and TRBJ2-7 gives the whole variable domain DVKVTQSSRYLVKRTGEKVFLECVQDMDHENMFWYRQDPGLGLRLIYFSYDVKMKEKGDIPEGYSVSREKKERFSLILESASTNQTSMYLCASSPWTEYSYEQYFGPGTRLTVT.

This chain connects TRBV19 to TRBJ2-7; 12 nucleotides align to TRBD1. The germline gives CDR1 LNHDA, CDR2 SQIVND (reference sequence). The CDR3 is 14 amino acids. V lost 5 bases to trimming and J lost 9 bases; unmatched junction nucleotides: 8. DNA of the CDR3: TGTGCCAGTAGTGCCGGGACAGGGGGCTTCTCGCAGTACTTC. Its translation is CASSAGTGGFSQYF.

On this clone itself: Within the sample, other DNA sequences also encode this same CDR3. CDR3 nucleotides: TGTGCCAGCAGCTTAGGAGCGGGAGGGCCGGCGGATACGCAGTATTTT. Encoded protein: CASSLGAGGPADTQYF. The chain carries TRBV5-4 and TRBJ2-3, with 10 bases lining up with TRBD2. The CDR3 runs 16 residues. V lost 2 bases to trimming and J lost 6 bases; unmatched junction nucleotides: 9. Looked up from germline, CDR1 is SGHNT and CDR2 is YYREEE (reference sequence). The complete variable domain, with remaining parts taken from reference TRBV5-4 and TRBJ2-3, reads ETGVTQSPTHLIKTRGQQVTLRCSSQSGHNTVSWYQQALGQGPQFIFQYYREEENGRGNFPPRFSGLQFPNYSSELNVNALELDDSALYLCASSLGAGGPADTQYFGPGTRLTVL.

The rearrangement links TRBV29-1 to TRBJ2-1, with 10 nucleotides matching TRBD2. This CDR3 spans 15 amino acids. Unmatched junction bases numbered 5, after V lost 0 bases and J lost 6 bases. CDR1 and CDR2 from the germline V gene are SQVTM and ANQGSEA. CDR3 residues: CSVEDGSGRINEQFF. DNA for the CDR3: TGCAGCGTTGAAGATGGTAGCGGGAGGATCAATGAGCAGTTCTTC.

The V call is TRBV6-4, the J call TRBJ2-1; D possibly uses TRBD1 or TRBD2 (8 bases each). Per the germline V gene, CDR1 is MRHNA and CDR2 is SNTAGT. The CDR3 length is 15 residues. Trimming cost V 3 bases and J 6 bases, with 15 bases left between them. Written as DNA, the CDR3 is TGTGCCAGCAGTGATAGGACAGGGACTAGCAATGAGCAGTTCTTC. It is translated as CASSDRTGTSNEQFF.